This TCR beta chain was profiled in a study of CD8+CD57+ T cells in acquired aplastic anemia. TCR beta VDJ combinations and CDR3 sequences were profiled from genomic DNA. TCRdb independently ran MiXCR on the reads; one entry per CDR3 protein. The sample records roughly 160,000 distinct CDR3 sequences, under 55% being singletons. This clonotype was observed at least ten times. The sequenced patients had an expansion of CD8+CD57+ cells seen by flow cytometry. Germline CDR1 is SNHLY and CDR2 is FYNNEI. The V and J ends lost 2 bases and 0 bases, in that order; junction bases with no gene match: 7. This CDR3 region has 17 residues.

The source material was sorted CD4+, CD8+, or CD8+CD57+ T cells (not recorded which) from PBMCs. The chain has TRBV2 and TRBJ2-4; TRBD1 aligns across 7 bases. This receptor was taken from a human donor with aplastic anemia. The CDR3 sequence: CASSERVAGGAKNIQYF. The CDR3 DNA is TGTGCCAGCAGTGAAAGGGTGGCAGGGGGAGCCAAAAACATTCAGTACTTC.